Given below is one T cell receptor beta chain in context. The antigen is undetermined. These data are taken from a study of shared clonotypes between healthy human individuals. Profiling relied on immunoSEQ multiplex PCR, and the TCRdb table lists in-frame clones only, not all of them. The repertoire consists of under 600,000 clones, with 97% occurring once and the leading ten covering about 0.06%. The study's findings and limits: Roughly 5% of naive CD4 clonotypes were shared across several donors. Since donors were few, the genetic and exposure-history diversity represented was limited.

The receptor was derived from a woman aged 25-40 years in good health. Sequenced: naive CD4+ T cells sorted from blood. Specified subset: CD45RA+ positively selected.

In DNA, the CDR3 is TGTGCCAGCAGGCCTTTCCGGGACAACTCCTACGAGCAGTACTTC. Its translation: CASRPFRDNSYEQYF. The rearrangement uses TRBV6-5 and TRBJ2-7; perhaps TRBD1 as D (6 bases). Germline values: CDR1 MNHEY, CDR2 SVGAGI. This CDR3 has 15 residues. V was cut by 6 bases and J by 0 bases, with 15 bases left in between.